This TCR beta chain was sequenced during a study of vaccination and CD4 T cells after COVID-19. Treatment of the sample: approximately nine-day PBMC culture with coronavirus spike peptide pools or control peptides (ViraFEST assay). Under the ViraFEST approach, antigen-specific T cells were expanded with peptide pools and TCRs subsequently sequenced. About this clonotype itself: Its antigen is not known.

Sequencing of DNA taken from cultured CD4+ T cells relied on the Oncomine TCR Beta short-read assay. TCRdb reprocessed the PCR reads via MiXCR and lists one record per CDR3 protein. The repertoire holds about 13,000 distinct CDR3 sequences, with roughly three fifths as singletons. The V and J ends lost 1 base and 3 bases respectively, with 13 bases between them. The germline V gene has CDR1 DFQATT and CDR2 SNEGSKA (reference sequence). The CDR3 is made up of 14 amino acids. The sequencing here drew on cultured CD4+ T cells from blood, taken after SARS-CoV-2 vaccination. The rearrangement joins TRBV20-1 to TRBJ2-7; unclear D gene. The sequence was collected from a human donor with COVID-19. The CDR3, as DNA: TGCAGTGCTAGAGTATACACTGGAGTCTACGAGCAGTACTTC. Translation: CSARVYTGVYEQYF.